Described below is a single T cell receptor beta chain sequence and its context. Its antigen remains unknown. The germline V gene has CDR1 SGHTA and CDR2 FQGNSA. This CDR3 region has 15 residues. The data are from a study of T cells expressing NK-cell markers. Study-wide background: The study drew TCR beta repertoires from sorted CD3+CD56+NKG2C+, CD3+CD56+NKG2C- and CD3+CD56-NKG2C+ T cells. With respect to HCMV, seven of the eight sequenced donors were seropositive, and one was seronegative. Whole-study results and caveats: These clonotypes, the leaders elsewhere, also led the CD3+CD56-NKG2C+ fraction in a handful of donors. A range of roughly 1.0-7.0% of CD8+ T cells consisted of dominant NKG2C+ clonotypes in several donors.

TCRdb reprocessed the 5' RACE reads, with one entry per CDR3 protein and no DNA. This listing includes a few hundred thousand distinct CDR3 sequences. Sequencing input: blood T cells: a sorted CD56 or NKG2C T cell subset, CD4+ or CD8+ T cells, or bulk PBMC T cells (not recorded which). This chain joins TRBV7-2 and TRBJ2-3. This clonotype was sampled from a man aged 18-69 years in good health. The CDR3 region is CASSLGGLATDTQYF.